Below are 10 T cell receptor beta chains sequenced from a single sample in a study of shared clonotypes between healthy human individuals. Naive CD8 isolation took CD45RO-negative cells positively selected for CCR7 and excluded terminally differentiated effector memory CD45RA+ cells. Only in-frame clones appear in the TCRdb table, and some are missing; sequencing was by immunoSEQ multiplex PCR. The table has under 700,000 clones, around 96% seen once. The sample comprised naive CD8+ T cells sorted from blood. All receptors come from a woman aged 25 to 39 in good health.

The genes are TRBV13 and TRBJ2-1; 7 bases are shared with TRBD1. The J segment lost 4 bases and the V segment lost 1 base, leaving 4 bases of the junction unmatched. Germline values: CDR1 PRHDT, CDR2 FYEKMQ (reference sequence). The CDR3 runs 15 residues. The DNA for the CDR3 is TGTGCCAGCAGCTTAGAAGGGGGACAGTACAATGAGCAGTTCTTC. This codes for CASSLEGGQYNEQFF.

This clone was observed a few times. V is TRBV7-9 and J is TRBJ2-5; 9 positions agree with TRBD1. Germline-derived CDR1 and CDR2 are SEHNR and FQNEAQ (reference sequence). The CDR3 runs to 16 residues. J gave up 5 bases and V 4 bases, and 11 bases lay outside the gene matches. The chain's CDR3 is CASSSGTGKKRETQYF. The DNA for the CDR3 is TGTGCCAGCAGCTCTGGGACAGGGAAAAAAAGGGAGACCCAGTACTTC.

This sequence joins TRBV5-6 and TRBJ2-5, with TRBD2 matching over 7 bases. With the DNA end fitting TRBJ2-7 better, the J assignment may be wrong. This CDR3 contains 11 residues. Germline V CDR1 and CDR2: SGHDT, YYEEEE. CDR3 in amino acids: CASGGGYEQYF. CDR3 nucleotide sequence: TGTGCCAGCGGCGGGGGCTACGAGCAGTACTTC.

Notes on this clone: Germline is not matched at one junction end, which may reflect a read error. This chain joins TRBV5-6 and TRBJ2-1; 8 bases are shared with TRBD1. Per the germline V gene, CDR1 is SGHDT and CDR2 is YYEEEE. CDR3 length: 11 residues. As DNA, the CDR3 is TGTGCCAGCAGCTTAGAGGACAGGGTAATCTTC. It encodes CASSLEDRVIF.

The chain has TRBV4-1 and TRBJ2-1, with D maybe TRBD2 (6 bases). V lost 1 base and J lost 4, with 17 bases in between. CDR1 is MGHRA, CDR2 YSYEKL, per germline. The CDR3 covers 17 residues. In DNA form, the CDR3 reads TGCGCCAGCAGCCAAGTGGGGGGACTTCCGTGGTACAATGAGCAGTTCTTC. Its translation is CASSQVGGLPWYNEQFF.

The V gene is TRBV15, the J gene TRBJ2-2; perhaps D is TRBD1 or TRBD2 (5 bases each). V gave up 0 bases and J gave up 4 bases, with 15 bases separating them. This CDR3 region has 17 residues. Germline V gives CDR1 LNHNV, CDR2 YYDKDF (reference sequence). The CDR3 sequence is CATSRDSVGVGTGELFF. CDR3 nucleotides: TGTGCCACCAGCAGAGATAGCGTGGGGGTCGGCACCGGGGAGCTGTTTTTT.

The genes are TRBV9 and TRBJ2-1, with 7 bases matching TRBD2. This CDR3 contains 16 residues. V lost 3 bases, J lost 0 bases, and 6 bases stayed unmatched. The germline V gene encodes CDR1 SGDLS and CDR2 YYNGEE. The chain's CDR3 is CASSGTSESSYNEQFF. The CDR3 DNA follows: TGTGCCAGCAGCGGTACTAGCGAAAGCTCCTACAATGAGCAGTTCTTC.

This clone has just a few counts. The same CDR3 is also encoded by other DNA sequences in this sample. J is TRBJ1-1 and V is TRBV13, with unresolved D. The CDR3 is made up of 11 amino acids. Between the trimmed V and J ends, which lost 1 base and 5 bases, there was a span of 2 bases. Germline lookup yields CDR1 PRHDT and CDR2 FYEKMQ (reference sequence). CDR3 loop: CASSLATEAFF. CDR3 coding DNA: TGTGCCAGCAGCTTAGCGACTGAAGCTTTCTTT.

This chain links TRBV6-5 with TRBJ2-7; 7 positions match TRBD2. Per germline, CDR1 MNHEY and CDR2 SVGAGI. CDR3 length equals 15 residues. Trimming took 0 bases from V and 1 from J; bases not matched to a gene: 3. CDR3: CASSYSASGSYEQYF. CDR3 DNA: TGTGCCAGCAGTTACTCGGCTAGCGGTTCCTACGAGCAGTACTTC.

The chain carries TRBV27 and TRBJ2-1, with 7 bases matching TRBD2. This CDR3 spans 15 amino acids. Germline loops: CDR1 MNHEY, CDR2 SMNVEV (reference sequence). V shed 2 bases, J shed 2 bases, and the junction held 3 bases outside the gene matches. The CDR3 loop is CASSLMGGAYNEQFF. The CDR3 coding sequence is TGTGCCAGCAGTTTAATGGGGGGGGCCTACAATGAGCAGTTCTTC.